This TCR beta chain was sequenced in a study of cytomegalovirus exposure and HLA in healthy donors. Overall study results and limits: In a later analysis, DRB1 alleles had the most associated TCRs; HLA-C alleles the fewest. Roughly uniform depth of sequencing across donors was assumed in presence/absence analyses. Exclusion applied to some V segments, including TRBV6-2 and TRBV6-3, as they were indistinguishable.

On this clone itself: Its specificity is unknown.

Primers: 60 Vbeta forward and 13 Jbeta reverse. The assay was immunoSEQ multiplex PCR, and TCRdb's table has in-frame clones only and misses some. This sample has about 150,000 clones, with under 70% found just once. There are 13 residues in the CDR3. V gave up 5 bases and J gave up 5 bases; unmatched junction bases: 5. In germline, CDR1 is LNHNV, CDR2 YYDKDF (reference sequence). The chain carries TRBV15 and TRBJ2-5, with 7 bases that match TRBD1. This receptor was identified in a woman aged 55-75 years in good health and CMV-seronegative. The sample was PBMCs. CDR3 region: CATSSGQVETQYF. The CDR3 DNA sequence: TGTGCCACCAGCTCCGGACAGGTGGAGACCCAGTACTTC.